This T cell receptor (beta chain) was identified during a study of T cell clusters in autoimmune cytopenias. TRB was amplified by touch-down multiplex PCR, primer pools A and B combined. TCRdb re-called the multiplex PCR reads, yielding one record per CDR3 amino acid sequence without DNA. The table for this sample gives around 11,000 distinct CDR3 sequences. The CDR3 is 12 amino acids. Germline V gene lookup returns CDR1 MNHNY and CDR2 SVGAGI (reference sequence). TRB was amplified from approximately 230 ng of peripheral blood genomic DNA per sample. These records were also assigned to another study, of T cell repertoires in aging, cancer and after chemotherapy. From that paper: In healthy donors, age-related TCR diversity loss mainly reflected lost richness.

The chain carries TRBV6-6 and TRBJ2-5; TCRdb reports TRBD2, a call that lacks DNA to check it against. The clonotype was recovered from a human donor in good health. The specimen sequenced was peripheral blood. This chain's CDR3 is CASGPAVGTQYF.